This TCR beta chain originates from a study of T cells in Graves' hyperthyroidism and ophthalmopathy. The CDR3 has 14 amino acids. V was clipped by 2 bases and J by 0 bases, with 5 bases between them. The source material, RNA transcripts, was used to amplify TCR beta CDR3 regions. First-round RT-PCR with HTBI primers amplified the TCR CDR3 region. TCRdb independently ran MiXCR on the multiplex PCR reads; one entry per CDR3 protein. This sample carries about 540,000 distinct CDR3 sequences, 46% of them seen once, and the ten largest clones take 8.2%. Sequenced material: peripheral blood or thyroid tissue (not recorded which). The V gene is TRBV12-3 or TRBV12-4, the J gene TRBJ1-5, with D uncertain. The source is a woman under 30 with Graves' hyperthyroidism. DNA of the CDR3: TGTGCCAGCAGTTTATCGAGTAGCAATCAGCCCCAGCATTTT. This sequence encodes CASSLSSSNQPQHF.